The 17 T cell receptor beta chains reported below all come from one sample, sequenced in a study of STAT5B mutations in CD4+ large granular lymphocyte leukemia. The protocol was immunoSEQ multiplex PCR, while the TCRdb copy is restricted to in-frame clones and leaves out a portion. The sample has about 40,000 clones; roughly 83% are singletons. Input material: CD4+ T cells from blood buffy coats. All receptors come from a human donor in good health.

This chain connects TRBV19 to TRBJ1-2; tentative D call: TRBD1 (5 bases). Germline V CDR1 and CDR2: LNHDA, SQIVND (reference sequence). V was shortened by 3 bases and J by 0 bases, with 11 bases between the two germline ends. CDR3 length: 15 amino acids. Written as DNA, the CDR3 is TGTGCCAGTAGTATGGGGGAGACAGCTAACTATGGCTACACCTTC. Protein sequence: CASSMGETANYGYTF.

This chain links TRBV5-1 with TRBJ2-3; D is unresolved. CDR1 and CDR2 from the germline V gene are SGHRS and YFSETQ. Trimming stripped 0 bases from V and 3 bases from J, with 17 bases between. The CDR3 loop spans 17 amino acids. CDR3 in amino acids: CASSLGLKVDRTDTQYF. The CDR3 region has the DNA TGCGCCAGCAGCTTGGGTCTTAAGGTTGACCGAACAGATACGCAGTATTTT.

J is TRBJ1-1 and V is TRBV6-5, with 8 bases matching TRBD1. CDR1 MNHEY and CDR2 SVGAGI come from the germline V gene. The trim removed 6 bases at V and 4 bases at J, leaving 10 bases unmatched. The CDR3 spans 15 residues. The CDR3 sequence: CASRSLGQGGTEAFF. Here the CDR3 DNA reads TGTGCCAGCAGATCCCTCGGACAGGGCGGCACTGAAGCTTTCTTT.

The chain combines TRBV9 with TRBJ2-3; D not resolved. Per the germline V gene, CDR1 is SGDLS and CDR2 is YYNGEE. V was clipped by 0 bases and J by 1 base, with 9 bases between them. CDR3 length: 15 residues. The CDR3 is CASSVESERTDTQYF. For the CDR3, the DNA is TGTGCCAGCAGCGTAGAATCTGAGCGCACAGATACGCAGTATTTT.

V usage is TRBV10-3 and J usage is TRBJ1-1; perhaps TRBD1 as D (5 bases). The germline V and J ends were trimmed by 3 bases and 3 bases, with 14 bases remaining between them. The CDR3 has 15 residues. The germline V gene has CDR1 ENHRY and CDR2 SYGVKD. The CDR3 region is CAISEGRGPDTEAFF. The CDR3 DNA reads TGTGCCATCAGTGAAGGGAGGGGCCCGGACACTGAAGCTTTCTTT.

This rearrangement joins TRBV28 to TRBJ1-2, with D hard to call. Germline V lookup: CDR1 MDHEN, CDR2 SYDVKM. This CDR3 has 13 residues. V was shortened by 10 bases and J by 0 bases, with 12 bases between the two germline ends. The CDR3 is CANARSPNYGYTF. The CDR3 DNA sequence: TGTGCCAACGCACGGAGTCCTAACTATGGCTACACCTTC.

For the CDR3, the DNA is TGTGCCAGCAGCGTAGAAGGGGGGCCAGATACGCAGTATTTT. Protein: CASSVEGGPDTQYF. V and J are TRBV9 and TRBJ2-3; the D gene could be TRBD1 or TRBD2 (6 bases each). CDR1 and CDR2 from the germline V gene are SGDLS and YYNGEE. V lost 0 bases and J lost 4, with 9 bases in between. CDR3 length: 14 amino acids.

The chain uses TRBV15 and TRBJ2-5; D gene uncertain. The V and J ends lost 1 base and 5 bases respectively, with 11 bases between them. Germline V CDR1 and CDR2: LNHNV, YYDKDF (reference sequence). The CDR3 extends over 14 amino acids. In DNA, the CDR3 is TGTGCCACCAGCAGAGCAAGGGCTAGGGAGACCCAGTACTTC. This sequence encodes CATSRARARETQYF.

The chain joins TRBV2 to TRBJ1-1; the D is unclear. The germline V gene encodes CDR1 SNHLY and CDR2 FYNNEI. This CDR3 is built from 13 residues. Deletions cut 6 bases from V and 9 bases from J, with 17 bases between. CDR3: CASSAPGRIQAFF. CDR3 nucleotide sequence: TGTGCCAGCAGCGCCCCGGGAAGAATACAAGCTTTCTTT.

V is TRBV29-1 and J is TRBJ1-2, with TRBD1 identical over 9 bases. The CDR3 length is 12 residues. Trimming cost V 5 bases and J 6 bases; bases outside gene matches: 4. Germline lookup yields CDR1 SQVTM and CDR2 ANQGSEA. CDR3 residues: CSVRRDRDGYTF. For the CDR3, the DNA is TGCAGCGTTAGGAGGGACAGGGATGGCTACACCTTC.

V usage is TRBV28 and J usage is TRBJ1-2; TRBD1 is a possible D gene (5 bases). Germline V CDR1 and CDR2: MDHEN, SYDVKM. The CDR3 loop spans 13 amino acids. Trimming shortened V by 5 bases and J by 4 bases, and 11 bases separated the two germline ends. As DNA, the CDR3 is TGTGCCAGCAGTACCCAGGGTACCTATGGCTACACCTTC. Amino acids: CASSTQGTYGYTF.

The J gene is TRBJ2-1, the V gene TRBV5-1; 7 bases map to TRBD2. The V gene's germline CDR1 is SGHRS and CDR2 YFSETQ. The CDR3 is 15 amino acids. Losses at the gene ends were 6 bases for V and 5 bases for J; bases not matched to a gene: 11. DNA of the CDR3: TGCGCCAGCAAAGCCTCGTCTAGCGGAAACAATGAGCAGTTCTTC. It is translated as CASKASSSGNNEQFF. The full variable domain, in which reference TRBV5-1 and TRBJ2-1 provide the parts outside the CDR3, is KAGVTQTPRYLIKTRGQQVTLSCSPISGHRSVSWYQQTPGQGLQFLFEYFSETQRNKGNFPGRFSGRQFSNSRSEMNVSTLELGDSALYLCASKASSSGNNEQFFGPGTRLTVL.

The gene calls are TRBV5-1 and TRBJ2-3; TRBD2 matches at 7 bases. The CDR3 covers 14 residues. The germline V gene encodes CDR1 SGHRS and CDR2 YFSETQ. J was trimmed by 5 bases and V by 8 bases; bases with no gene match: 11. In DNA form, the CDR3 reads TGCGCCAGTGCAGCTAGCGGTTTTTTAGATACGCAGTATTTT. Translated: CASAASGFLDTQYF.

The chain combines TRBV7-9 with TRBJ1-4; D might be TRBD1 (5 bases). This CDR3 has 14 amino acids. Trimming stripped 7 bases from V and 8 bases from J, with 17 bases between. Germline V gene data show CDR1 as SEHNR and CDR2 as FQNEAQ (reference sequence). CDR3 amino acids: CASTSRGIGEKLFF. The CDR3 region has the DNA TGTGCCAGCACCTCTCGGGGGATAGGGGAAAAACTGTTTTTT.

This clone was counted once. The genes are TRBV7-2 and TRBJ2-1; 7 nucleotides line up with TRBD1. From germline, CDR1 is SGHTA and CDR2 FQGNSA. The trim removed 7 bases at V and 4 bases at J, leaving 7 bases unmatched. The CDR3 covers 14 residues. In DNA, the CDR3 is TGTGCCAGCACCACTCGGGGACAGTACAATGAGCAGTTCTTC. Translating gives CASTTRGQYNEQFF.

V usage is TRBV7-3 and J usage is TRBJ2-3; 7 bases fit TRBD1. Germline lookup yields CDR1 SGHTA and CDR2 FQGTGA. This CDR3 contains 15 residues. Losses at the gene ends were 5 bases for V and 2 bases for J; bases not matched to a gene: 7. This CDR3 reads CASSPTGDDTDTQYF. DNA for the CDR3: TGTGCCAGCAGCCCCACAGGGGACGACACAGATACGCAGTATTTT.

CDR3 residues: CASSPGPGTPSYGYTF. CDR3 sequence (DNA): TGTGCCAGCTCACCGGGTCCCGGGACACCATCATATGGCTACACCTTC. The gene calls are TRBV18 and TRBJ1-2; possibly TRBD1 for D (6 bases). V shed 3 bases and J shed 5 bases, with 19 bases lying between them. This CDR3 has 16 residues. Germline V gene data show CDR1 as KGHSH and CDR2 as LQKENI.